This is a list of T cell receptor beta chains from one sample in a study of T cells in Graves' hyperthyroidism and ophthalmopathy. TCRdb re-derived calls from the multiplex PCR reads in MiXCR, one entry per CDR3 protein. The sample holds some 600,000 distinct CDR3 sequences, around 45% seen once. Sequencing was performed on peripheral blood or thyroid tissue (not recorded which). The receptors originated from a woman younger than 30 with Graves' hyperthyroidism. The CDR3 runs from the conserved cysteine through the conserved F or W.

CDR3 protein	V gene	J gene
CASRPSGQGYTF	TRBV2	TRBJ1-2
CASSPGRGNEKLFF	TRBV2	TRBJ1-4
CASSAESGGETQYF	TRBV19	TRBJ2-5
CASSPPTRQETQYF	TRBV2	TRBJ2-5
CSVDEGFYEQYF	TRBV29-1	TRBJ2-7
CASSAILRDTYEQYF	TRBV2	TRBJ2-7
CASSLLGTGTNSGYTF	TRBV7-2	TRBJ1-2
CASSRNRGQNYEQYF	TRBV19	TRBJ2-7
CATKGDDPNQPQHF	TRBV24-1	TRBJ1-5
CACSLLGGSNQPQHF	TRBV5-5	TRBJ1-5
CASSARATGIQETQYF	TRBV2	TRBJ2-5
CSVVWQGKAYEQYF	TRBV29-1	TRBJ2-7
CSVEEGRGSNYGYTF	TRBV29-1	TRBJ1-2
CASSDEGNSPLHF	TRBV25-1	TRBJ1-6
CASSQDLPRQETQYF	TRBV4-1	TRBJ2-5
CASSLTDYGYTF	TRBV11-3	TRBJ1-2
CSADGRNTEAFF	TRBV20-1	TRBJ1-1
CASSPGRGETQYF	TRBV7-2	TRBJ2-5
CSAKTTVSSPLHF	TRBV20-1	TRBJ1-6
CAISDRLAGAHGELFF	TRBV10-3	TRBJ2-2
CASSARTARVEKLFF	TRBV9	TRBJ1-4
CATSTTPSGANVLTF	TRBV15	TRBJ2-6
CASTLTGTGEQYF	TRBV7-8	TRBJ2-7
CASSSARDGPWGTEAFF	TRBV19	TRBJ1-1
CASTPAGERYGYTF	TRBV7-9	TRBJ1-2
CSRGQGVTEAFF	TRBV20-1	TRBJ1-1
CASSEAGTLNTGELFF	TRBV25-1	TRBJ2-2
CAISEPDRGNSPLHF	TRBV24-1	TRBJ1-6
CSVSDSDRAYGYTF	TRBV29-1	TRBJ1-2
CSATRAGAAFF	TRBV20-1	TRBJ1-1
CASSYRDRGSYEQYF	TRBV6-5	TRBJ2-7
CASVLTVYGYTF	TRBV7-9	TRBJ1-2
CASSLVSVSGANVLTF	TRBV12-3/TRBV12-4	TRBJ2-6
CSQDTGTVNQPQHF	TRBV29-1	TRBJ1-5
CSARGTPNTEAFF	TRBV20-1	TRBJ1-1
CASGGTVNTEAFF	TRBV2	TRBJ1-1
CASSYSQAGEKLFF	TRBV6-5	TRBJ1-4
CASRAPEGYGYTF	TRBV9	TRBJ1-2
CASSRDRDRYQPQHF	TRBV19	TRBJ1-5
CAISGTGEGGNTIYF	TRBV10-3	TRBJ1-3
CASSEGFKYEQYF	TRBV6-1	TRBJ2-7
CSARGPRNTIYF	TRBV20-1	TRBJ1-3
CSARSQAGSSYEQYF	TRBV20-1	TRBJ2-7
CASQGAGGLIDEQYF	TRBV7-8	TRBJ2-7
CASSEGGASGNTIYF	TRBV19	TRBJ1-3
CGKTRPYEQYF	TRBV7-9	TRBJ2-7